This entry features one T cell receptor beta chain sequence. The authors loaded about 200 ng DNA, approximately 30,000 T cell genomes, into sorted-subset replicate PCRs. Generated by immunoSEQ multiplex PCR, the TCRdb table keeps only in-frame clones and is missing some. The profile shows just over 2,000,000 clones, roughly 95% of them singletons. The sample comes from a study of shared clonotypes between healthy human individuals. Study-level background: Plates per donor: three CD4 naive, three CD4 memory, two CD8 naive, one CD8 memory.

The V end lost 6 bases, the J end lost 8 bases, and 13 bases lay between the germline ends. CDR1 is MNHNS, CDR2 SASEGT, per germline. The CDR3 is 12 amino acids. Sequenced: naive CD4+ T cells sorted from blood. The subset denotes: CD45RA+ positively selected. This TCR derives from a man between 18 and 35 years old in good health. The chain combines TRBV6-1 with TRBJ1-2; D remains unclear. CDR3 nucleotides: TGTGCCAGCAGAGCCGGGTCTTCGGGCTACACCTTC. This translates into CASRAGSSGYTF.